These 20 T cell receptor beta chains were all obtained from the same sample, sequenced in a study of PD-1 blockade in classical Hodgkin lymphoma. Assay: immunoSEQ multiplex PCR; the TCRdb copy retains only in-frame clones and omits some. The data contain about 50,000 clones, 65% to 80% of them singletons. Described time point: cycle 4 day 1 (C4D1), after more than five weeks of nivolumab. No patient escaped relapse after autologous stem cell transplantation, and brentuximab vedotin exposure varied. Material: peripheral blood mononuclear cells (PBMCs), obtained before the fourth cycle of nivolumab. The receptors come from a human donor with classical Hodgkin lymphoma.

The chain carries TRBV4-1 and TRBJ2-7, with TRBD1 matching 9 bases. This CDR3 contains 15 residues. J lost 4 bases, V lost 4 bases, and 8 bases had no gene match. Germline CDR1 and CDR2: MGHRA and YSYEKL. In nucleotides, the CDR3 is TGCGCCAGCAGCCCTGGGACAGGGAGGGTATACGAGCAGTACTTC. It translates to CASSPGTGRVYEQYF.

In DNA form, the CDR3 reads TGTGCCAGCAGCTTGGGGCGCGTTTCGGCTGGGTCGTTCTTC. This gives the protein CASSLGRVSAGSFF. V usage is TRBV5-6 and J usage is TRBJ2-1; D gene ambiguous. With 0 bases removed from V and 15 bases from J, the gap between germline ends came to 19 bases. The V gene's germline CDR1 is SGHDT and CDR2 YYEEEE. The CDR3 has 14 residues.

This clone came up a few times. CDR3 amino acids: CAWSRGSLGEQYF. DNA of the CDR3: TGTGCCTGGAGTAGGGGTAGTCTGGGCGAGCAGTACTTC. The gene calls are TRBV30 and TRBJ2-7; perhaps TRBD1 as D (5 bases). Germline CDR1 reads GTSNPN; CDR2 reads SVGIG (reference sequence). The CDR3 extends over 13 amino acids. V was cut by 2 bases and J by 6 bases, with 14 bases left in between.

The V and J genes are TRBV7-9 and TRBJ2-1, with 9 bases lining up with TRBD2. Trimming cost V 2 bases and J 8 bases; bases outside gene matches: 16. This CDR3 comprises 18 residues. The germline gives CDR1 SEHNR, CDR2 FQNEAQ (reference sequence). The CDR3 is CASSLLYSGSFSEDEQFF. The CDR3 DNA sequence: TGTGCCAGCAGCTTATTATATAGCGGGAGTTTCTCTGAGGATGAGCAGTTCTTC.

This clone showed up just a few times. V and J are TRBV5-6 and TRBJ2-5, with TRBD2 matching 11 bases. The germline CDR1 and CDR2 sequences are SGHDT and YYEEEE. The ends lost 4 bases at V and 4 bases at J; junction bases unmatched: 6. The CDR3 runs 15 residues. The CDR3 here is CASSPLAGAGETQYF. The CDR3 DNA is TGTGCCAGCAGCCCACTAGCGGGAGCAGGAGAGACCCAGTACTTC.

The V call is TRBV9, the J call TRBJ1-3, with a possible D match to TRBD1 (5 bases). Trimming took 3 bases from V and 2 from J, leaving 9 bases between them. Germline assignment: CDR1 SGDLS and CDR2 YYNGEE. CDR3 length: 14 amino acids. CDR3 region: CASSAGTTGNTIYF. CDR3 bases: TGTGCCAGCAGCGCGGGGACGACTGGAAACACCATATATTTT.

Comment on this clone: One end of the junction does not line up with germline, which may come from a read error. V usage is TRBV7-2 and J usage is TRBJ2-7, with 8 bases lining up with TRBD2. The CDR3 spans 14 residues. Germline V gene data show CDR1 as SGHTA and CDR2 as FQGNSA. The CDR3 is CASSLSRLASHWAF. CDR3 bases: TGTGCCAGCAGCCTAAGCCGACTAGCGAGCCACTGGGCCTTC.

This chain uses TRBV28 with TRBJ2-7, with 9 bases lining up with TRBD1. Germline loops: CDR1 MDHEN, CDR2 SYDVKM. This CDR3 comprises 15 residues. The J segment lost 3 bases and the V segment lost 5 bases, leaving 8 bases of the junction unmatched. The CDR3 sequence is CASSRPGQGYYEQYF. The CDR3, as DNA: TGTGCCAGCAGTCGACCGGGACAGGGTTACTACGAGCAGTACTTC. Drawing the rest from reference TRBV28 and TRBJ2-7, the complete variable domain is DVKVTQSSRYLVKRTGEKVFLECVQDMDHENMFWYRQDPGLGLRLIYFSYDVKMKEKGDIPEGYSVSREKKERFSLILESASTNQTSMYLCASSRPGQGYYEQYFGPGTRLTVT.

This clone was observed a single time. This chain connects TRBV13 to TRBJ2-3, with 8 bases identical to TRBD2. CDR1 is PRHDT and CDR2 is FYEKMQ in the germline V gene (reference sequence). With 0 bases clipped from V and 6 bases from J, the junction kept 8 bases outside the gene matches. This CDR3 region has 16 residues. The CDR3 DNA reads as TGTGCCAGCAGCTTAGGCCTACGGGAGGGCCCGGATACGCAGTATTTT. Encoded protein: CASSLGLREGPDTQYF.

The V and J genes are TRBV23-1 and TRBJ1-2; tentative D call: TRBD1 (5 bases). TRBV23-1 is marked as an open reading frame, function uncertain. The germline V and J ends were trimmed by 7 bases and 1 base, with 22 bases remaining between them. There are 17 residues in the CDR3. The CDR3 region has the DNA TGCGCCAGCATCTTTCGTCGGGACCTACGAGATAACTATGGCTACACCTTC. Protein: CASIFRRDLRDNYGYTF.

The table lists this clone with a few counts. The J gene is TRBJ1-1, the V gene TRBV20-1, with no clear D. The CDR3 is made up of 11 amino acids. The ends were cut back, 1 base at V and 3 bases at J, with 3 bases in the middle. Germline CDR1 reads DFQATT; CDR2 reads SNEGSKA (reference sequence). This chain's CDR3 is CSARGDTEAFF. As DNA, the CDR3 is TGCAGTGCTAGAGGGGACACTGAAGCTTTCTTT.

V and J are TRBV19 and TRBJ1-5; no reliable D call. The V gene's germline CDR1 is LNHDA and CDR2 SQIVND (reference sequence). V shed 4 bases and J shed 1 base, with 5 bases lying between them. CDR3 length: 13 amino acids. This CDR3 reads CASSTVSNQPQHF. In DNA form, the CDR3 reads TGTGCCAGTAGTACGGTCAGCAATCAGCCCCAGCATTTT.

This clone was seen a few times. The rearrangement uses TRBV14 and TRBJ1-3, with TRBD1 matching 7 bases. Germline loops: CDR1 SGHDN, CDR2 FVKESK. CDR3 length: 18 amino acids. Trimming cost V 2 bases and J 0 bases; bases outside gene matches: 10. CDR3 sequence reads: CASSQLIYRGLSGNTIYF. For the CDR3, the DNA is TGTGCCAGCAGCCAACTCATCTACAGGGGACTCTCTGGAAACACCATATATTTT.

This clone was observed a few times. CDR3 residues: CASSYGVLSGELFF. The CDR3 DNA reads as TGTGCCAGCAGTTATGGGGTACTTAGCGGGGAGCTGTTTTTT. The chain combines TRBV6-6 with TRBJ2-2; D unclear. Germline-derived CDR1 and CDR2 are MNHNY and SVGAGI (reference sequence). CDR3 length: 14 amino acids. Trimming removed 3 bases at V and 7 bases at J, with 12 bases between.

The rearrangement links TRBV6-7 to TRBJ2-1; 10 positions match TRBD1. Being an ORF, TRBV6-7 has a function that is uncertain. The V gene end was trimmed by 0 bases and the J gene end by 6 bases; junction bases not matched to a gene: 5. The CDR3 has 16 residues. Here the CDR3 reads CASSYSSRTGGNEQFF. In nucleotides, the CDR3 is TGTGCCAGCAGTTACTCCTCCCGGACAGGGGGCAATGAGCAGTTCTTC.

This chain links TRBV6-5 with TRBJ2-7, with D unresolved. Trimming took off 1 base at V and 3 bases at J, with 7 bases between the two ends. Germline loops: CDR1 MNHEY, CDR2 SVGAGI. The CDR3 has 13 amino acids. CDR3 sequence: CASSYWSLYEQYF. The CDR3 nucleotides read TGTGCCAGCAGTTACTGGTCCCTCTACGAGCAGTACTTC.

The CDR3 DNA is TGTGCCAGCAGTGAGGACAATGAGCAGTTCTTC. Translated: CASSEDNEQFF. The chain couples TRBV2 to TRBJ2-1; no reliable D call. Germline CDR1 reads SNHLY; CDR2 reads FYNNEI. The CDR3 loop spans 11 amino acids. Trimming took off 3 bases at V and 5 bases at J, with 2 bases between the two ends. The full variable domain, in which reference TRBV2 and TRBJ2-1 provide the parts outside the CDR3, is EPEVTQTPSHQVTQMGQEVILRCVPISNHLYFYWYRQILGQKVEFLVSFYNNEISEKSEIFDDQFSVERPDGSNFTLKIRSTKLEDSAMYFCASSEDNEQFFGPGTRLTVL.

CDR3 DNA sequence: TGTGCCAGCAGCGTAGCAACGACCAACAATGAGCAGTTCTTC. It translates to CASSVATTNNEQFF. The V call is TRBV9, the J call TRBJ2-1, with D hard to call. Germline V gene lookup returns CDR1 SGDLS and CDR2 YYNGEE. This CDR3 contains 14 residues. With 0 bases removed from V and 5 bases from J, the gap between germline ends came to 9 bases.

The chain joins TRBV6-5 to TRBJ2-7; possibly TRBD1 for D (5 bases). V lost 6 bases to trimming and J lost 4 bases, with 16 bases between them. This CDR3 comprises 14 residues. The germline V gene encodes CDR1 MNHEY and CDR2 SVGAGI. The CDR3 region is CASRAPAGQYEQYF. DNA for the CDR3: TGTGCCAGCAGGGCCCCGGCAGGGCAATACGAGCAGTACTTC.

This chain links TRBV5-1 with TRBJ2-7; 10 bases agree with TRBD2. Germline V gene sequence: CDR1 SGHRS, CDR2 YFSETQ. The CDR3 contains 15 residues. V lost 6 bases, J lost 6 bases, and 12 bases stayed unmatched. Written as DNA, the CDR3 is TGCGCCAGCAAAGGCGAACCGGGACTAGCGCCCGAGCAGTACTTC. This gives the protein CASKGEPGLAPEQYF.